Each of the 32 T cell receptor beta chains below was sequenced from the same sample in a study of regulatory T cells in long-lasting Graves disease (dated by TCRdb to the early 2020s). Explained via the paper, the time point label denotes: persistent/refractory GD, antithyroid drugs over 5 years with positive TRAb. For both TCR sequencing and RNA sequencing, RNA was extracted from PBMCs using TRIzol. Preparation of the library involved multiplex PCR. TCRdb names Illumina HiSeq 4000 as the instrument used. CDR3 regions were amplified by Arm-PCR with iRepertoire HTBI primers to construct TCR beta libraries. TCRdb applied fastp at Q25 and MiXCR to the public reads, then kept only in-frame beta chains. Identical CDR3 proteins give one entry, which carries the most common genes and DNA. This sample has hundreds of thousands of distinct CDR3 sequences in its table, and about 20% of those were observed once. The top ten hold 7.8% of the sample.

The input for sequencing was peripheral blood mononuclear cells (PBMCs), taken when the disease was refractory, from a patient treated with antithyroid drugs. Every receptor here comes from a female donor with Graves disease.

The CDR3 sequence: CASSGGDYANTGELFF. DNA of the CDR3: TGTGCCAGCAGCGGAGGGGACTACGCGAACACCGGGGAGCTGTTTTTT. This chain uses TRBV7-9 with TRBJ2-2; 7 bases fit TRBD2. Germline V gene lookup returns CDR1 SEHNR and CDR2 FQNEAQ (reference sequence). Losses at the gene ends were 5 bases for V and 0 bases for J; bases not matched to a gene: 6. The CDR3 length is 16 residues.

This clonotype was seen a handful of times. This chain's CDR3 is CSACGGSYTEAFF. CDR3 coding DNA: TGCAGTGCCTGCGGCGGTTCGTACACTGAAGCTTTCTTT. The V gene is TRBV20-1, the J gene TRBJ1-1; no reliable D call. The CDR3 runs to 13 residues. V gave up 6 bases and J gave up 3 bases, with 14 bases separating them. CDR1 is DFQATT, CDR2 SNEGSKA, per germline (reference sequence).

This clonotype was counted at least ten times. The chain has TRBV7-6 and TRBJ1-4; 7 bases are a match to TRBD1. CDR3 length: 14 residues. CDR1 and CDR2 from the germline V gene are SGHVS and FNYEAQ. Unmatched junction bases numbered 6, after V lost 6 bases and J lost 5 bases. This chain's CDR3 is CASRKQGRNEKLFF. CDR3 DNA: TGTGCCAGCAGGAAACAGGGGAGGAATGAAAAACTGTTTTTT.

The chain combines TRBV18 with TRBJ1-1; no definite D call. The CDR3 has 15 residues. Germline lookup yields CDR1 KGHSH and CDR2 LQKENI. V lost 3 bases, J lost 1 base, and 12 bases lay in between. The CDR3 DNA reads as TGTGCCAGCTCACCGATACAGAGCTCGAACACTGAAGCTTTCTTT. Its translation is CASSPIQSSNTEAFF.

This clonotype was observed at least ten times. V is TRBV3-1 and J is TRBJ2-5, with D perhaps TRBD2 (5 bases). Trimming cost V 4 bases and J 0 bases, with 12 bases left between them. Germline loops: CDR1 LGHDT, CDR2 YNNKEL (reference sequence). CDR3 length equals 15 residues. CDR3 nucleotides: TGTGCCAGCAGCCTTGGAGGAGGACACCAAGAGACCCAGTACTTC. The encoded protein is CASSLGGGHQETQYF.

The chain combines TRBV2 with TRBJ2-1; 9 nucleotides align to TRBD2. Losses at the gene ends were 6 bases for V and 3 bases for J; bases not matched to a gene: 6. In germline, CDR1 is SNHLY, CDR2 FYNNEI. The CDR3 is 15 amino acids. This chain's CDR3 is CASSLAGANYNEQFF. The CDR3, as DNA: TGTGCCAGCAGCTTAGCGGGAGCGAACTACAATGAGCAGTTCTTC.

This clonotype was counted many times. The chain recombines TRBV28 with TRBJ1-2; maybe TRBD1 (6 bases). The CDR3 length is 12 residues. CDR1 and CDR2 (germline): MDHEN, SYDVKM. The ends were cut back, 3 bases at V and 9 bases at J, with 11 bases in the middle. CDR3 nucleotide sequence: TGTGCCAGCAGTTTGGTACAGGGTAGCTACACCTTC. Translated: CASSLVQGSYTF.

This clonotype was seen a few times. CDR3 amino acids: CASSQGQGYGYTF. DNA of the CDR3: TGTGCCAGCAGCCAGGGACAGGGCTATGGCTACACCTTC. The chain is built from TRBV14 and TRBJ1-2; TRBD1 aligns across 9 bases. Germline lookup yields CDR1 SGHDN and CDR2 FVKESK. With 3 bases clipped from V and 4 bases from J, the junction kept 0 bases outside the gene matches. This CDR3 contains 13 residues.

This clonotype was seen a few times. The chain carries TRBV27 and TRBJ2-7; 9 bases fit TRBD1. Looked up from germline, CDR1 is MNHEY and CDR2 is SMNVEV (reference sequence). The CDR3 has 15 residues. With V trimmed by 0 bases and J by 3 bases, 3 bases remained unmatched. The CDR3 DNA follows: TGTGCCAGCAGTTTATCGGGGGGACAGGGCTACGAGCAGTACTTC. This sequence encodes CASSLSGGQGYEQYF.

In its sample, this clonotype was seen a few times. CDR3 region: CASSSLTGTAAFAGTDTQYF. Here the CDR3 DNA reads TGTGCCAGCAGTTCGTTGACCGGGACAGCCGCGTTCGCCGGCACAGATACGCAGTATTTT. The genes are TRBV28 and TRBJ2-3, with 7 bases identical to TRBD1. V lost 4 bases, J lost 1 base, and 20 bases stayed unmatched. The V gene's germline CDR1 is MDHEN and CDR2 SYDVKM. This CDR3 has 20 residues.

This clonotype was observed a handful of times. V is TRBV4-1 and J is TRBJ2-5, with 10 positions matching TRBD2. The germline CDR1 and CDR2 sequences are MGHRA and YSYEKL. V trimming: 3 bases; J trimming: 1 base; junction bases outside the gene matches: 5. This CDR3 has 16 residues. The DNA of the CDR3 is TGCGCCAGCAGCCATCTACTAGCGGGGATCCAAGAGACCCAGTACTTC. This codes for CASSHLLAGIQETQYF.

Only a few counts were recorded for this clonotype. The chain couples TRBV10-3 to TRBJ1-2; D unclear. Trimming left V 4 bases short and J 8 bases short, with 11 bases between. The CDR3 consists of 12 residues. The germline V gene has CDR1 ENHRY and CDR2 SYGVKD. Here the CDR3 DNA reads TGTGCCATCAGTGGGCGGGTCGAGGGCTACACCTTC. Protein: CAISGRVEGYTF.

This clonotype was counted many times. The chain employs TRBV12-3 or TRBV12-4 and TRBJ2-7; D might be TRBD1 (6 bases). The CDR3 totals 15 residues. Trimming took off 6 bases at V and 3 bases at J, with 18 bases between the two ends. In nucleotides, the CDR3 is TGTGCCAGCAGCCCCGGGACAAACACCTTCTACGAGCAGTACTTC. This sequence encodes CASSPGTNTFYEQYF.

This chain connects TRBV10-3 to TRBJ2-2; D is unresolved. With 0 bases removed from V and 5 bases from J, the gap between germline ends came to 7 bases. The length of the CDR3 is 14 residues. Germline loops: CDR1 ENHRY, CDR2 SYGVKD. CDR3 protein: CAISESIGTGELFF. CDR3 nucleotide sequence: TGTGCCATCAGTGAGTCGATAGGAACCGGGGAGCTGTTTTTT.

This clonotype turned up a few times. The chain employs TRBV19 and TRBJ2-6; 7 bases align to TRBD1. In germline, CDR1 is LNHDA, CDR2 SQIVND (reference sequence). The CDR3 has 17 residues. V lost 6 bases and J lost 2; bases outside the gene matches: 10. The CDR3 DNA reads as TGTGCCAGTAGGCTCCCGGGACAGAACCCTGGGGCCAACGTCCTGACTTTC. This translates into CASRLPGQNPGANVLTF.

This clonotype was detected only a few times. The chain recombines TRBV27 with TRBJ1-1, with 8 bases lining up with TRBD1. CDR1 is MNHEY, CDR2 SMNVEV, per germline (reference sequence). V lost 4 bases and J lost 4; bases outside the gene matches: 11. The CDR3 is 16 amino acids. The CDR3 protein is CASSSPRTGKGTEAFF. The CDR3 DNA is TGTGCCAGCAGTTCCCCCCGGACAGGGAAAGGCACTGAAGCTTTCTTT.

The chain has TRBV24-1 and TRBJ2-1; 8 nucleotides line up with TRBD1. Germline trimming cut 0 bases from V and 3 bases from J; bases unmatched to any gene: 3. This CDR3 is 16 amino acids long. Germline-derived CDR1 and CDR2 are KGHDR and SFDVKD. For the CDR3, the DNA is TGTGCCACCAGTGATTTGGGACAGGGTCTCTACAATGAGCAGTTCTTC. It yields the protein CATSDLGQGLYNEQFF.

The chain has TRBV2 and TRBJ1-5, with D unclear. CDR1 SNHLY and CDR2 FYNNEI come from the germline V gene. The germline V and J ends were trimmed by 6 bases and 3 bases, with 12 bases remaining between them. The CDR3 runs 14 residues. The CDR3 DNA reads TGTGCCAGCAGGAGACGACTAGACAATCAGCCCCAGCATTTT. The encoded protein is CASRRRLDNQPQHF. Using reference TRBV2 and TRBJ1-5 for the parts outside the CDR3, the full variable domain is EPEVTQTPSHQVTQMGQEVILRCVPISNHLYFYWYRQILGQKVEFLVSFYNNEISEKSEIFDDQFSVERPDGSNFTLKIRSTKLEDSAMYFCASRRRLDNQPQHFGDGTRLSIL.

This clonotype was seen a few times. This chain uses TRBV29-1 with TRBJ2-1; perhaps TRBD2 as D (5 bases). Germline V gives CDR1 SQVTM, CDR2 ANQGSEA. The CDR3 is made up of 11 amino acids. The V and J ends lost 6 bases and 5 bases respectively, with 8 bases between them. The CDR3 nucleotides read TGCAGCGTCGGACTGAACAATGAGCAGTTCTTC. It is translated as CSVGLNNEQFF.

The chain couples TRBV5-1 to TRBJ1-1; TRBD1 is a possible D gene (6 bases). Trimming shortened V by 0 bases and J by 4 bases, and 10 bases separated the two germline ends. The CDR3 has 14 amino acids. CDR1 is SGHRS, CDR2 YFSETQ, per germline. This CDR3 is CASSLGGARTEAFF. DNA of the CDR3: TGCGCCAGCAGCTTGGGGGGGGCGCGCACTGAAGCTTTCTTT. Drawing the rest from reference TRBV5-1 and TRBJ1-1, the complete variable domain is KAGVTQTPRYLIKTRGQQVTLSCSPISGHRSVSWYQQTPGQGLQFLFEYFSETQRNKGNFPGRFSGRQFSNSRSEMNVSTLELGDSALYLCASSLGGARTEAFFGQGTRLTVV.

Worth noting for this clonotype: A much larger clone differs by one base, so this may be a read error. The chain has TRBV20-1 and TRBJ2-2; 7 nucleotides align to TRBD2. Germline CDR1 and CDR2: DFQATT and SNEGSKA (reference sequence). The CDR3 loop spans 16 amino acids. J lost 3 bases, V lost 4 bases, and 11 bases had no gene match. The CDR3, as DNA: TGCAGTGCTATAATCGACGGGGAGGGCTACACCGGGGAGCTGTTTTTT. This sequence encodes CSAIIDGEGYTGELFF.

Ten or more counts support this clonotype. The chain couples TRBV28 to TRBJ1-2; the match to TRBD1 covers 8 bases. This CDR3 spans 14 amino acids. Germline V gives CDR1 MDHEN, CDR2 SYDVKM. The J segment lost 5 bases and the V segment lost 4 bases, leaving 6 bases of the junction unmatched. CDR3 DNA sequence: TGTGCCAGCAGTTCACAGGGGGTTAGATATGGCTACACCTTC. Translating gives CASSSQGVRYGYTF.

This chain connects TRBV6-2 or TRBV6-3 to TRBJ1-5; D is perhaps TRBD1 (6 bases). CDR1 is MNHEY, CDR2 SVGEGT, per germline. V was trimmed by 6 bases and J by 11 bases, leaving 23 bases between them. The CDR3 spans 15 residues. The CDR3 DNA reads as TGTGCCAGCAGAACTATTAGGGGGGCGGAGGCGGCCCAGCATTTT. Translating it yields CASRTIRGAEAAQHF.

Many counts were recorded for this clonotype. This chain links TRBV2 with TRBJ2-5, with D hard to call. The CDR3 runs 17 residues. V was cut by 2 bases and J by 7 bases, with 23 bases left in between. The V gene's germline CDR1 is SNHLY and CDR2 FYNNEI. The chain's CDR3 is CASSESGGYSSVWTQYF. The CDR3 DNA follows: TGTGCCAGCAGTGAATCGGGCGGCTATTCTTCAGTTTGGACCCAGTACTTC.

The CDR3 sequence: CAWTRGQGGGYTF. DNA of the CDR3: TGTGCCTGGACCCGAGGACAGGGAGGTGGCTACACCTTC. The J gene is TRBJ1-2, the V gene TRBV30; 8 nucleotides agree with TRBD1. The junction had 8 bases not matched to a gene; V was cut back by 4 bases and J by 7 bases. The CDR3 contains 13 residues. The germline V gene has CDR1 GTSNPN and CDR2 SVGIG (reference sequence).

This clonotype has ten or more counts. The rearrangement uses TRBV28 and TRBJ2-2; D remains unclear. Trimming took 8 bases from V and 1 from J, leaving 11 bases between them. This CDR3 is 14 amino acids long. Germline CDR1 reads MDHEN; CDR2 reads SYDVKM. CDR3 in DNA: TGTGCCAGCGATGGCGGAAGGAACACCGGGGAGCTGTTTTTT. Amino acid sequence: CASDGGRNTGELFF.

This clonotype was recorded at least ten times. The V gene is TRBV6-1, the J gene TRBJ1-4; 10 nucleotides align to TRBD1. The V gene's germline CDR1 is MNHNS and CDR2 SASEGT. This CDR3 is 14 amino acids long. The V gene end was trimmed by 6 bases and the J gene end by 8 bases; junction bases not matched to a gene: 6. The CDR3 nucleotides are TGTGCCAGCAGGTGGACAGGGGGAGGCGAAAAACTGTTTTTT. Encoded protein: CASRWTGGGEKLFF.

This clonotype has ten or more counts. V usage is TRBV15 and J usage is TRBJ2-4; a weak D match, TRBD2 (6 bases). From germline, CDR1 is LNHNV and CDR2 YYDKDF (reference sequence). Trimming removed 0 bases from V and 0 bases from J, with 15 bases in between. The CDR3 runs to 18 residues. The CDR3: CATSRDLLGGLAKNIQYF. Here the CDR3 DNA reads TGTGCCACCAGCAGAGATCTCTTGGGGGGATTAGCCAAAAACATTCAGTACTTC.

The chain recombines TRBV29-1 with TRBJ1-1; a possible D gene is TRBD1 (6 bases). The ends were cut back, 4 bases at V and 3 bases at J, with 9 bases in the middle. Per the germline V gene, CDR1 is SQVTM and CDR2 is ANQGSEA. The CDR3 totals 12 residues. The DNA of the CDR3 is TGCAGCGTTGCACAGGGATACACTGAAGCTTTCTTT. Protein sequence: CSVAQGYTEAFF.

This chain uses TRBV6-1 with TRBJ2-2; D is unclear. The CDR3 totals 13 residues. The germline V and J ends were trimmed by 2 bases and 6 bases, with 7 bases remaining between them. Germline CDR1 reads MNHNS; CDR2 reads SASEGT. The CDR3 nucleotides read TGTGCCAGCAGTGAACTCCTTTCCGGGGAGCTGTTTTTT. Translation: CASSELLSGELFF.

This clonotype was picked up many times. The chain uses TRBV28 and TRBJ1-5, with no clear D. Between the trimmed V and J ends, which lost 5 bases and 9 bases, there was a span of 17 bases. The CDR3 is 14 residues long. Germline CDR1 is MDHEN and CDR2 is SYDVKM. CDR3 bases: TGTGCCAGCAGTGTCCAGGTTAGGGTACGGCCCCAGCATTTT. Translation: CASSVQVRVRPQHF.

V is TRBV2 and J is TRBJ2-2, with TRBD1 matching 9 bases. This CDR3 comprises 17 residues. Germline values: CDR1 SNHLY, CDR2 FYNNEI. With V trimmed by 6 bases and J by 6 bases, 14 bases remained unmatched. The CDR3, as DNA: TGTGCCAGCAGCCGGGACAGGGTTGGAGTCGGTGCCGGGGAGCTGTTTTTT. Translated: CASSRDRVGVGAGELFF. The whole variable domain, filled in from reference TRBV2 and TRBJ2-2, reads EPEVTQTPSHQVTQMGQEVILRCVPISNHLYFYWYRQILGQKVEFLVSFYNNEISEKSEIFDDQFSVERPDGSNFTLKIRSTKLEDSAMYFCASSRDRVGVGAGELFFGEGSRLTVL.